Listed here are 3 T cell receptor beta chains from one sample, sequenced in a study of T cell changes during pregnancy in multiple sclerosis. TCRdb's table, derived via immunoSEQ multiplex PCR, lists solely in-frame clones and lacks some. The table has 40,000 to 45,000 clones, about 91% seen once. The sample here was CD4+ T cells from peripheral blood mononuclear cells, taken in the first trimester of pregnancy. The origin of the receptors is a female donor with multiple sclerosis, enrolled in a pregnancy study.

V gene TRBV19 combines with J gene TRBJ1-5; 7 bases agree with TRBD1. V trimming: 4 bases; J trimming: 6 bases; junction bases outside the gene matches: 6. This CDR3 contains 14 residues. CDR1 and CDR2 from the germline V gene are LNHDA and SQIVND (reference sequence). CDR3 bases: TGTGCCAGTAGTACAAGACAGGGTTCTCAGCCCCAGCATTTT. Translated: CASSTRQGSQPQHF. Full variable domain (remainder filled in from reference TRBV19 and TRBJ1-5): DGGITQSPKYLFRKEGQNVTLSCEQNLNHDAMYWYRQDPGQGLRLIYYSQIVNDFQKGDIAEGYSVSREKKESFPLTVTSAQKNPTAFYLCASSTRQGSQPQHFGDGTRLSIL.

V is TRBV19 and J is TRBJ2-7, with TRBD2 identical over 7 bases. The CDR3 consists of 16 residues. The J segment lost 6 bases and the V segment lost 6 bases, leaving 17 bases of the junction unmatched. Per germline, CDR1 LNHDA and CDR2 SQIVND (reference sequence). In DNA, the CDR3 is TGTGCCAGTAGCCACTCCCCCCCGCGGGGAGGGATCGAGCAGTACTTC. It codes for CASSHSPPRGGIEQYF.

The chain joins TRBV2 to TRBJ1-1, with TRBD1 matching over 7 bases. CDR3 length: 15 amino acids. Unmatched junction bases numbered 3, after V lost 2 bases and J lost 0 bases. Per germline, CDR1 SNHLY and CDR2 FYNNEI. The CDR3: CASSEQGEMNTEAFF. CDR3 DNA: TGTGCCAGCAGTGAACAGGGGGAAATGAACACTGAAGCTTTCTTT.